The rows below give T cell receptor beta chains drawn from one sample of a study of shared clonotypes between healthy human individuals. TCRdb keeps only in-frame clones here, not all; method: immunoSEQ multiplex PCR. The repertoire includes millions of clones, 85% to 95% of them detected once, and approximately 0.13% sits in the top ten. Sample: naive CD4+ T cells sorted from blood. The receptors here all came from a man aged 18-30 years in good health. Both conserved end residues are part of each CDR3. The D gene is left open where the match is weak. Size values are once, few and many counts, or a class for expanded clones, and some rows have none.

TRBV7-8	TRBD1	NA	TRBJ2-7	TGTGCCAGCAGCACGCCCGGGACAGGGGGCTGGGAGCAGTACTTC	CASSTPGTGGWEQYF
TRBV5-6	TRBD2	NA	TRBJ2-5	TGTGCCAGCAGCTTGGCGTCTAGCGGGGGGGCCGCGGAGACCCAGTACTTC	CASSLASSGGAAETQYF
TRBV7-8	NA	NA	TRBJ1-3	TGTGCCAGCAGCCCTGACAGCAGCTCTGGAAACACCATATATTTT	CASSPDSSSGNTIYF
TRBV27	NA	NA	TRBJ2-1	TGTGCCAGCACCCCGGGTTCGGAAGAGCAGTTCTTC	CASTPGSEEQFF
TRBV5-6	NA	NA	TRBJ2-1	TGTGCCAGCAGCTTTATTACTAGCCGGCAGTTCTTC	CASSFITSRQFF
TRBV18	TRBD2	NA	TRBJ2-5	TGTGCCAGCCGGACTAGCGTTATGGAGACCCAGTACTTC	CASRTSVMETQYF
TRBV2	TRBD1	NA	TRBJ2-5	TGTGCCAGCAGCGAGACAGGGATGGAGACCCAGTACTTC	CASSETGMETQYF
TRBV29-1	NA	NA	TRBJ2-5	TGCAGCGTTGGGACAGTACAAGAGACCCAGTACTTC	CSVGTVQETQYF
TRBV28	TRBD1	NA	TRBJ2-7	TGTGCCAGCAGTTCTCTCCGGGACAGGGGGACCTACGAGCAGTACTTC	CASSSLRDRGTYEQYF
TRBV14	NA	NA	TRBJ2-7	TGTGCCAGCAGCCAAGATTGGGGCGAGCAGTACTTC	CASSQDWGEQYF
TRBV7-9	NA	NA	TRBJ1-6	TGTGCCAGCAGCCCGGCGAGGGATTCACCCCTCCACTTT	CASSPARDSPLHF
TRBV5-1	NA	once	TRBJ2-5	TGCGCCAGCAGCCCCCGTTCGCTAGGCGGAGAGACCCAGTACTTC	CASSPRSLGGETQYF
TRBV5-1	TRBD2	NA	TRBJ2-4	TGCGCCAGCAGCCGGACCGGGACTAGCGGGGCAAAAAACATTCAGTACTTC	CASSRTGTSGAKNIQYF
TRBV10-3	NA	NA	TRBJ1-2	TGTGCCATCAGTTACCTAGGGCAGGACTATGGCTACACCTTC	CAISYLGQDYGYTF
TRBV5-1	NA	NA	TRBJ2-7	TGCGCCAGCAGCTTGGAAGTTTACTCCTACGAGCAGTACTTC	CASSLEVYSYEQYF
TRBV4-1	TRBD2	NA	TRBJ2-3	TGCGCCAGCAGCCAAGGAGACCCAGCGGGAGCTTGGAGCACAGATACGCAGTATTTT	CASSQGDPAGAWSTDTQYF
TRBV9	TRBD2	NA	TRBJ2-7	TGTGCCAGCAGCGTAAACGTGGGAGGGAGCTACGAGCAGTACTTC	CASSVNVGGSYEQYF
TRBV13	NA	NA	TRBJ1-3	TGTGCCAGCAGCTTAAGACAGAACTCTGGAAACACCATATATTTT	CASSLRQNSGNTIYF
TRBV7-3	NA	NA	TRBJ2-2	TGCGCCAGCAGCTTAAGGTCGGCCGGGGAGCTGTTTTTT	CASSLRSAGELFF
TRBV30	NA	NA	TRBJ1-5	TGTGCCTGGAGTGTAAATGGGAATCAGCCCCAGCATTTT	CAWSVNGNQPQHF
TRBV5-1	TRBD1	NA	TRBJ2-3	TGCGCCAGCAGCTCACAGGGGAGCACAGATACGCAGTATTTT	CASSSQGSTDTQYF
TRBV30	NA	NA	TRBJ1-1	TGTGCCTGGAGTGTAAGGGGGGACACTGAAGCTTTCTTT	CAWSVRGDTEAFF
TRBV5-4	TRBD2	NA	TRBJ2-2	TGTGCCAGCAGCTTGGGTAGCGGGAGTATAGCCGGGGAGCTGTTTTTT	CASSLGSGSIAGELFF
TRBV6-5	NA	NA	TRBJ2-7	TGTGCCAGCAGTTACTACGGGGCTGGCTACGAGCAGTACTTC	CASSYYGAGYEQYF
TRBV6-5	NA	NA	TRBJ2-3	TGTGCCAGCAGCCGTCGCGGTGACACAGATACGCAGTATTTT	CASSRRGDTDTQYF
TRBV15	NA	NA	TRBJ2-5	TGTGCCACCAGCGAGCATCAGGAGACCCAGTACTTC	CATSEHQETQYF
TRBV7-9	NA	NA	TRBJ2-1	TGTGCCAGCAGCTTAGGGAGGGTTAGTAACAATGAGCAGTTCTTC	CASSLGRVSNNEQFF
TRBV6-6	NA	NA	TRBJ2-5	TGTGCCAGCAGTTACTTCAGGGGTGAGACCCAGTACTTC	CASSYFRGETQYF
TRBV5-4	NA	NA	TRBJ2-7	TGTGCCAGCCGGACAGCTCACTCCTACGAGCAGTACTTC	CASRTAHSYEQYF
TRBV6-5	NA	NA	TRBJ1-2	TGTGCCAGCAGTTTTATTTTCCCGGCGAACCTTGGCTACACCTTC	CASSFIFPANLGYTF